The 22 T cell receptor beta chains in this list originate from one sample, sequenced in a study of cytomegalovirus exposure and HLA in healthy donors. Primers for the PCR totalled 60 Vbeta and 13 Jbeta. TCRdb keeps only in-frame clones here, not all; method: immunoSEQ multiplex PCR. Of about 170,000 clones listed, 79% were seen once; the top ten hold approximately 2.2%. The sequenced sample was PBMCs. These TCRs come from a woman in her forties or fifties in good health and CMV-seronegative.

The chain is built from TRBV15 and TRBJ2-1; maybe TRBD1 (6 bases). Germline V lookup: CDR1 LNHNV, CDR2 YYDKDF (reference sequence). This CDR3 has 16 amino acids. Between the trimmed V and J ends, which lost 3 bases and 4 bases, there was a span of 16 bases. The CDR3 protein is CATSRHDTGTYNEQFF. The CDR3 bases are TGTGCCACCAGCAGGCATGATACCGGGACATACAATGAGCAGTTCTTC.

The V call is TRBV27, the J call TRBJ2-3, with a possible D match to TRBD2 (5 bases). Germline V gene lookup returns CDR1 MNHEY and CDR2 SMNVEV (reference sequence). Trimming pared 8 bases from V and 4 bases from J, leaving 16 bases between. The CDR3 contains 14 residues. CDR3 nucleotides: TGTGCCAGCGCAACTCGGGGTAGGCCAGATACGCAGTATTTT. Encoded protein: CASATRGRPDTQYF.

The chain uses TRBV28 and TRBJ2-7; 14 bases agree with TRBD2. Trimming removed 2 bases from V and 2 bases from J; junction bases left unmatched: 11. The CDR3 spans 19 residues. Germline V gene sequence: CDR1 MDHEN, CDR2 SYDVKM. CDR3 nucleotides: TGTGCCAGCAGTTTACCGGGGGCGACTAGCGGGAGGGGGGCCTACGAGCAGTACTTC. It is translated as CASSLPGATSGRGAYEQYF.

The CDR3 protein is CASSFFGGAGGTYNEQFF. CDR3 nucleotide sequence: TGTGCCAGCAGCTTTTTTGGGGGAGCGGGAGGGACCTACAATGAGCAGTTCTTC. This chain links TRBV11-2 with TRBJ2-1, with 10 nucleotides matching TRBD2. V lost 3 bases to trimming and J lost 2 bases; unmatched junction nucleotides: 10. The germline CDR1 and CDR2 sequences are SGHAT and FQNNGV. The CDR3 contains 18 residues.

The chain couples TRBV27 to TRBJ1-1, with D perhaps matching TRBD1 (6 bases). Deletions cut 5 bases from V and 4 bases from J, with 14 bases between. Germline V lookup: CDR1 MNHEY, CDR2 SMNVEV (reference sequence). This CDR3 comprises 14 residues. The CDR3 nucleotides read TGTGCCAGCAGTAGGCCGGGGGGCGGCACTGAAGCTTTCTTT. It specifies CASSRPGGGTEAFF.

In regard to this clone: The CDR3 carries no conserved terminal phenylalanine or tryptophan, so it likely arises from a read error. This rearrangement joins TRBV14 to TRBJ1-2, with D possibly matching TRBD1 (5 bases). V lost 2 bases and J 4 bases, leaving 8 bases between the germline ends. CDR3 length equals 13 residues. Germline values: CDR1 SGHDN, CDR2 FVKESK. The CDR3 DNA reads TGTGCCAGCAGCCAACCAGGGATCTATGGCTACACCCTC. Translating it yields CASSQPGIYGYTL.

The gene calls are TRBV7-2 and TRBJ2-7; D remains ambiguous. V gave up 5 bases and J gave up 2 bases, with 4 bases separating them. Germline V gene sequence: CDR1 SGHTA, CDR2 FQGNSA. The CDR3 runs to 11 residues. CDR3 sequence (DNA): TGTGCCAGCAGCGTAACCTACGAGCAGTACTTC. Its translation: CASSVTYEQYF.

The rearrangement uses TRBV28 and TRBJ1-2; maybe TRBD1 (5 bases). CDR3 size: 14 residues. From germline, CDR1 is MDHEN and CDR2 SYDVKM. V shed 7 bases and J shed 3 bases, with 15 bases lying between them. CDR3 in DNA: TGTGCCAGCACCCTTGGCGGGGGGGACTATGGCTACACCTTC. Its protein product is CASTLGGGDYGYTF.

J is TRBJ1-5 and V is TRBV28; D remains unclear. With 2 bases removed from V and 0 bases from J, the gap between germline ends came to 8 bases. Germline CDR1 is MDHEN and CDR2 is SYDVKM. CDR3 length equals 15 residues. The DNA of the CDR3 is TGTGCCAGCAGTTTAGAGCGTGTTAGCAATCAGCCCCAGCATTTT. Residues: CASSLERVSNQPQHF.

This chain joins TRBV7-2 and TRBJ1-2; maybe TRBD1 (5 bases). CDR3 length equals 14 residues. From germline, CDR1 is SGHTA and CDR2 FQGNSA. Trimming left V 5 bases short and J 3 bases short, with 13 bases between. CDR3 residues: CASSPVGGDYGYTF. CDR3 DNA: TGTGCCAGCAGCCCGGTGGGGGGTGACTATGGCTACACCTTC.

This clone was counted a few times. Here the CDR3 reads CASSPQRVRPYEQYF. The CDR3 DNA sequence: TGTGCCAGCAGCCCCCAGAGGGTACGGCCCTACGAGCAGTACTTC. The V call is TRBV9, the J call TRBJ2-7, with D perhaps TRBD2 (5 bases). Per germline, CDR1 SGDLS and CDR2 YYNGEE. Trimming left V 4 bases short and J 2 bases short, with 16 bases between. The CDR3 runs to 15 residues.

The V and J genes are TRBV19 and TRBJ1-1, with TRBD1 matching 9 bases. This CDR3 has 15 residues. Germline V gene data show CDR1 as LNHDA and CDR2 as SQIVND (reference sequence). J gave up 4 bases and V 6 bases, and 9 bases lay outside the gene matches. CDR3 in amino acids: CASRPIQGAGTEAFF. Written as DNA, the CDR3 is TGTGCCAGTAGACCTATACAGGGGGCGGGCACTGAAGCTTTCTTT.

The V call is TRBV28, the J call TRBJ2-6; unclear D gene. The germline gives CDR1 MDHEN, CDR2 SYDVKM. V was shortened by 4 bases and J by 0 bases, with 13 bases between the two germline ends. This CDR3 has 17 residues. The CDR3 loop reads CASSSLMGNSGANVLTF. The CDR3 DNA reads TGTGCCAGCAGTTCCCTAATGGGCAACTCTGGGGCCAACGTCCTGACTTTC.

CDR3 region: CSVGLLGLRVEYF. The CDR3, as DNA: TGCAGCGTTGGTCTCTTGGGACTAAGGGTGGAGTACTTC. The V and J genes are TRBV29-1 and TRBJ2-7; 7 nucleotides agree with TRBD2. CDR3 length: 13 residues. The ends lost 4 bases at V and 11 bases at J; junction bases unmatched: 14. CDR1 and CDR2 (germline): SQVTM, ANQGSEA.

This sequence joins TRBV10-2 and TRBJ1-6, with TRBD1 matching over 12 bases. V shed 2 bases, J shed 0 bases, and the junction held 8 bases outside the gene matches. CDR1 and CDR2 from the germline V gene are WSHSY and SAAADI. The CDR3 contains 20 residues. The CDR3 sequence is CASSETGQGAQSSYNSPLHF. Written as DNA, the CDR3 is TGCGCCAGCAGTGAGACGGGACAGGGGGCCCAGAGCTCCTATAATTCACCCCTCCACTTT.

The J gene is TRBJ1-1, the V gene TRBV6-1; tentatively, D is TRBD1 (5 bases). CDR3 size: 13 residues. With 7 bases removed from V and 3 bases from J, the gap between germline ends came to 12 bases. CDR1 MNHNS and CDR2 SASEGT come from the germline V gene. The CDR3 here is CASKAGYDTEAFF. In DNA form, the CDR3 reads TGTGCCAGCAAGGCAGGGTATGACACTGAAGCTTTCTTT.

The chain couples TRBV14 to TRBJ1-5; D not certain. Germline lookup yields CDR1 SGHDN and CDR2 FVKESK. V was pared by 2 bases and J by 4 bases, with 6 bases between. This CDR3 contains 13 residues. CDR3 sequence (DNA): TGTGCCAGCAGCCAATACGGGAATCAGCCCCAGCATTTT. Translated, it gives CASSQYGNQPQHF. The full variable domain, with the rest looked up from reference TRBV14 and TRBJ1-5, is EAGVTQFPSHSVIEKGQTVTLRCDPISGHDNLYWYRRVMGKEIKFLLHFVKESKQDESGMPNNRFLAERTGGTYSTLKVQPAELEDSGVYFCASSQYGNQPQHFGDGTRLSIL.

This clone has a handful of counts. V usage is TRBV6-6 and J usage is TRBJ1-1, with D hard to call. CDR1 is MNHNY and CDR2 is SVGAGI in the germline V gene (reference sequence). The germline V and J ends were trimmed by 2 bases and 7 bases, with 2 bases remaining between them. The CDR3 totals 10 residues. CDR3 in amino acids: CASSYREAFF. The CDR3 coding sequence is TGTGCCAGCAGTTACCGTGAAGCTTTCTTT.

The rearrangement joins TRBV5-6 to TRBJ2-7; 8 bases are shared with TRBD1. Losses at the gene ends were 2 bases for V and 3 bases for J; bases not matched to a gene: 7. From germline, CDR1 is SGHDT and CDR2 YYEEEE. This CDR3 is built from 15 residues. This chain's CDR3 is CASSFRGTGYYEQYF. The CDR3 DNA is TGTGCCAGCAGCTTCCGAGGGACAGGCTACTACGAGCAGTACTTC.

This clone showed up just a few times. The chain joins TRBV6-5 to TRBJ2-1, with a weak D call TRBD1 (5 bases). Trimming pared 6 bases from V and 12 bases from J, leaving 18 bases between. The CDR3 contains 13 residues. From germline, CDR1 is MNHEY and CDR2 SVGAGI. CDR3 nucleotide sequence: TGTGCCAGCAGCTTTCAAAAGGGTCAGGGGCAGTTCTTC. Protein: CASSFQKGQGQFF.

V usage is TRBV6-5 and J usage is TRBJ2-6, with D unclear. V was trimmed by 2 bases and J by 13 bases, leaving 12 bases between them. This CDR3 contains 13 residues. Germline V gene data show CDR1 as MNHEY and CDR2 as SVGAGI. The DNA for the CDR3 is TGTGCCAGCAGTTACGCCGCCTCCGGTGTCCTGACTTTC. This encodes CASSYAASGVLTF.

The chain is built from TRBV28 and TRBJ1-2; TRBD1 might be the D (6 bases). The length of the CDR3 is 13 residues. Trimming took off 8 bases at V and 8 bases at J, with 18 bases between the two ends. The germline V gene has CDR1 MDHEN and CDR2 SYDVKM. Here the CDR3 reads CASFMGGARGYTF. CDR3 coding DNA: TGTGCCAGCTTTATGGGGGGGGCGCGGGGCTACACCTTC.